This TCR beta chain was recorded in a study of hypomethylating agent response in myelodysplastic syndrome (dated by TCRdb to about 2021). For the study in its entirety: The hypomethylating agent given was azacitidine in about 70% of the 11 patients and decitabine in 3 of 11 patients. Among the myelodysplastic syndrome patients in the cohort, several were male and 2 were female. On average the patients were approximately 67 +/- 5.9 years old, and a diploid cytogenetic profile was seen most often. The most frequent mutation was TET2, found in 5 of 11 patients. Roughly 5 patients did not respond, whereas roughly six responded with either complete response or hematologic improvement. Complete response or hematologic improvement counted as response, and patients meeting neither criterion were classed as non-responders. Overall study outcomes, separate from this receptor: Only 11 to 12 patients were analyzed, so the study cohort was small. No significant change in richness, rarefaction diversity or clonality was detected after hypomethylating agent treatment, either across all patients or within response groups. A possible recognition of novel MDS antigens by the shared GLIPH2 clusters was not confirmed and needs experimental validation. Novel clonotypes were found to emerge more often in responders, whereas more contracted clonotypes were observed in non-responders after treatment. Age matching of healthy control donors to MDS patients was not performed, and the MDS versus healthy comparison could have been impacted by this lack of age matching.

T-cell subsets were not sorted, so the analysis was performed on bulk bone marrow. TCR beta CDR3 regions were immunosequenced from bone marrow of roughly 10 myelodysplastic syndrome patients before and after hypomethylating agent therapy. For longitudinal repertoire tracking, a baseline bone marrow plus two to three bone marrows at different post-treatment timepoints were contributed by each patient. Genomic DNA was isolated from whole bone marrow, and DNA quality was assessed with TapeStation, NanoDrop OneC and PicoGreen assays. Including the terminal cysteine and phenylalanine, the CDR3 comprises 13 residues. The entry retains the CDR3 DNA only, 39 bases that are in frame from base 1. The germline V gene yields SGHDT for CDR1 and YYEEEE for CDR2. V is shortened by 0 bases, J by 0 bases, and the region joining them spans 4 bases. Worth noting for this clone: Its antigen is not yet known. It has no much larger one-base neighbor in the sample; base qualities were not kept.

The method behind the library was the immunoSEQ multiplex PCR assay. Each sample was run at survey resolution as two replicates of roughly 200 ng apiece, for a total of approximately 400 ng of DNA. The hsTCRB kit detected rearranged TCRB sequences in genomic DNA using multiplex PCR primers targeting V and J genes. The CDR3 region was amplified in a first PCR of 31 cycles using the QIAGEN Multiplex PCR Kit. An approximately 8-cycle second PCR added sample barcodes and Illumina adapters to each replicate. Quantification of the pooled libraries was done with a QuantStudio 6 and the KAPA library quantification kit. Roughly 16 pM of pooled libraries was sequenced on an Illumina MiSeq using 156-cycle single-end reads and a 15-cycle index read. Under the source paper's analysis protocol: Of 168,753 unique clonotypes, about 1.6% were flagged by VDJdb annotation as previously reported viral-epitope-specific. The immunoSEQ Data Assistant and immunoSEQ Analyzer converted raw reads into normalized, annotated TCRB repertoires. Clonotypes were analyzed with the immunarch R package version 0.6.5 and BioAnalyzer. Before richness was estimated, every repertoire was downsampled to the clone count of the smallest repertoire. Clonotypes were classified as expanded, contracted or novel by Fisher's exact tests, with novel defined as zero frequency before treatment. Significantly changed CDR3 beta sequences were clustered with GLIPH2 at simulation_depth=1000 and kmer_min_depth=3, and CDR3s shorter than five residues were left out. TCRdb carries this immuneACCESS record with in-frame sequences only. Its versions omit some clonotypes, under half of them owing to an unresolved V gene in the studies checked, with the rest unexplained. Clone size and V and J calls were adopted from that table, with D and trimming inferred from the DNA. The table for this sample lists roughly 9,800 clones; 83% of them were counted only once. The ten largest make up 3% to 4% of the sample.

The TCR sequence derives from a human donor with myelodysplastic syndrome. The sample was bone marrow, taken before or after starting hypomethylating agent treatment for myelodysplastic syndrome (not recorded which). This chain is built from TRBV5-6 and TRBJ2-7; the D gene identity is not certain. CDR3 sequence: CASSLASSYEQYF. The nucleotides are TGTGCCAGCAGCTTGGCCAGCTCCTACGAGCAGTACTTC. This CDR3, with the reference TRBV5-6 and TRBJ2-7 proteins standing in past its ends, gives the full variable domain DAGVTQSPTHLIKTRGQQVTLRCSPKSGHDTVSWYQQALGQGPQFIFQYYEEEERQRGNFPDRFSGHQFPNYSSELNVNALLLGDSALYLCASSLASSYEQYFGPGTRLTVT.